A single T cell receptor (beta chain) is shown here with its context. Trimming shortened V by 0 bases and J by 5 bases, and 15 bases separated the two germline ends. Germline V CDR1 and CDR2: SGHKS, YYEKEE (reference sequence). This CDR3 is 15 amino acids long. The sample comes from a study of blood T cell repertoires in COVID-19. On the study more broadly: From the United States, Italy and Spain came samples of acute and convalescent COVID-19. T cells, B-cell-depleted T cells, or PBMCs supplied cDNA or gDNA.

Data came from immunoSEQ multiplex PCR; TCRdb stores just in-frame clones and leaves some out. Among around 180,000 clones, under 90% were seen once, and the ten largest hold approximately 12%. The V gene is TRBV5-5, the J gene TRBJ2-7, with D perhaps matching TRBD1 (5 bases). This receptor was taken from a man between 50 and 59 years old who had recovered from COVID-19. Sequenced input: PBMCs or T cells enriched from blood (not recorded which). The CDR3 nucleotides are TGTGCCAGCAGCTTGGTCCAGGGTACCCCCAACGAGCAGTACTTC. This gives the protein CASSLVQGTPNEQYF.